What follows are 18 T cell receptor beta chains derived from one specimen sequenced in a study of cytomegalovirus exposure and HLA in healthy donors. The primer mix had 60 Vbeta and 13 Jbeta primers. The assay was immunoSEQ multiplex PCR, and TCRdb's table has in-frame clones only and misses some. The sample lists 200,000 or so clones, around 87% occurring once. Sequenced material: PBMCs. The source of these receptors is a man between 25 and 39 years old in good health and CMV-seronegative.

V usage is TRBV4-2 and J usage is TRBJ2-6; 11 positions agree with TRBD1. The V segment lost 1 base and the J segment 2 bases; nucleotides outside the gene matches: 7. Germline V lookup: CDR1 LGHNA, CDR2 YNFKEQ. The length of the CDR3 is 19 residues. CDR3 amino acids: CASSQVIGQGATGANVLTF. In DNA, the CDR3 is TGTGCCAGCAGCCAAGTTATTGGACAGGGGGCAACTGGGGCCAACGTCCTGACTTTC.

The chain employs TRBV6-5 and TRBJ2-7; 7 bases agree with TRBD2. V gave up 6 bases and J gave up 2 bases; unmatched junction bases: 4. The CDR3 sequence is 13 residues long. Germline lookup yields CDR1 MNHEY and CDR2 SVGAGI. CDR3 nucleotides: TGTGCCAGCAGCCGTGGACTAGCCTACGAGCAGTACTTC. Protein product: CASSRGLAYEQYF.

The chain combines TRBV6-5 with TRBJ2-6; tentatively, D is TRBD1 (5 bases). V was clipped by 6 bases and J by 1 base, with 10 bases between them. CDR1 MNHEY and CDR2 SVGAGI come from the germline V gene. The CDR3 loop spans 15 amino acids. CDR3 protein: CASRSRGSGANVLTF. DNA for the CDR3: TGTGCCAGCAGATCTAGGGGTTCTGGGGCCAACGTCCTGACTTTC.

CDR3 bases: TGTGCCAGCAGTGATACAGAATATCAGCCCCAGCATTTT. Translating gives CASSDTEYQPQHF. The chain combines TRBV2 with TRBJ1-5; unclear D gene. The CDR3 has 13 amino acids. The germline V gene has CDR1 SNHLY and CDR2 FYNNEI. V was cut by 3 bases and J by 5 bases, with 8 bases left in between.

The J gene is TRBJ2-6, the V gene TRBV7-9, with D uncertain. V was pared by 2 bases and J by 0 bases, with 8 bases between. The germline V gene encodes CDR1 SEHNR and CDR2 FQNEAQ (reference sequence). The CDR3 has 16 residues. The CDR3 loop is CASSLPAVSGANVLTF. For the CDR3, the DNA is TGTGCCAGCAGCTTACCCGCGGTCTCTGGGGCCAACGTCCTGACTTTC.

This clone was recorded only once. The genes are TRBV7-9 and TRBJ2-1; 8 nucleotides line up with TRBD1. Trimming took 4 bases from V and 1 from J; bases not matched to a gene: 9. Germline values: CDR1 SEHNR, CDR2 FQNEAQ (reference sequence). CDR3 size: 17 residues. The CDR3 nucleotides are TGTGCCAGCAGCTCGACAGCTGACAGGGGTTCCTACAATGAGCAGTTCTTC. Protein sequence: CASSSTADRGSYNEQFF.

The chain couples TRBV5-1 to TRBJ2-7, with a tentative D call TRBD2 (5 bases). Deletions cut 0 bases from V and 0 bases from J, with 13 bases between. The germline gives CDR1 SGHRS, CDR2 YFSETQ. This CDR3 contains 16 residues. The CDR3 protein is CASSLGQRSYSYEQYF. The DNA of the CDR3 is TGCGCCAGCAGCTTGGGGCAGCGGTCGTACTCCTACGAGCAGTACTTC.

The chain is built from TRBV19 and TRBJ1-4, with no clear D. V dropped 4 bases and J dropped 8 bases, with 20 bases sitting between them. Germline CDR1 and CDR2: LNHDA and SQIVND (reference sequence). This CDR3 has 16 residues. The CDR3 nucleotides read TGTGCCAGTAGTAGTGGCTTTATGACCCCGGGAGAAAAACTGTTTTTT. It specifies CASSSGFMTPGEKLFF.

The chain has TRBV7-2 and TRBJ2-5; D may be TRBD2 (6 bases). The CDR3 is made up of 13 amino acids. V was shortened by 2 bases and J by 5 bases, with 9 bases between the two germline ends. CDR1 SGHTA and CDR2 FQGNSA come from the germline V gene. This chain's CDR3 is CASSLTSLETQYF. The CDR3 DNA reads as TGTGCCAGCAGCTTAACTAGCTTGGAGACCCAGTACTTC.

Of note for this clone: A junction boundary mismatches the germline segment, possibly from a read error. The V gene is TRBV14, the J gene TRBJ2-6; weak D call: TRBD1 (6 bases). This CDR3 has 20 residues. From germline, CDR1 is SGHDN and CDR2 FVKESK. The CDR3 DNA reads TGTGCCAGCAGCAAAGGCCGCGGACAGAGGGAGTTCTCTGGGGCCAACGGCCTGACTTTC. It yields the protein CASSKGRGQREFSGANGLTF.

This sequence joins TRBV7-9 and TRBJ2-1; TRBD2 agrees at 11 bases. V trimming: 1 base; J trimming: 12 bases; junction bases outside the gene matches: 5. Germline-derived CDR1 and CDR2 are SEHNR and FQNEAQ (reference sequence). This CDR3 is 14 amino acids long. The CDR3 protein is CASSLGTSGGGQFF. The CDR3 DNA is TGTGCCAGCAGCTTAGGAACTAGCGGGGGTGGGCAGTTCTTC. The variable domain in full, completed from reference TRBV7-9 and TRBJ2-1, reads DTGVSQNPRHKITKRGQNVTFRCDPISEHNRLYWYRQTLGQGPEFLTYFQNEAQLEKSRLLSDRFSAERPKGSFSTLEIQRTEQGDSAMYLCASSLGTSGGGQFFGPGTRLTVL.

This clone was picked up one time. This rearrangement joins TRBV28 to TRBJ2-7; perhaps TRBD1 as D (6 bases). The CDR3 covers 16 residues. Trimming took off 6 bases at V and 4 bases at J, with 22 bases between the two ends. Germline V lookup: CDR1 MDHEN, CDR2 SYDVKM. DNA of the CDR3: TGTGCCAGCAGCATCCCGAGGGGGAGATACTCGTACGAGCAGTACTTC. Its protein is CASSIPRGRYSYEQYF.

This rearrangement joins TRBV7-9 to TRBJ1-2; 9 bases are a match to TRBD1. With V trimmed by 4 bases and J by 2 bases, 8 bases remained unmatched. This CDR3 is built from 16 residues. From germline, CDR1 is SEHNR and CDR2 FQNEAQ (reference sequence). This CDR3 is CASSSSGTGINYGYTF. CDR3 coding DNA: TGTGCCAGCAGCTCTTCCGGGACAGGGATAAACTATGGCTACACCTTC.

This clone was counted once. This chain connects TRBV19 to TRBJ1-2; D is unclear. The CDR3 is 13 residues long. CDR1 LNHDA and CDR2 SQIVND come from the germline V gene (reference sequence). Trimming left V 5 bases short and J 0 bases short, with 7 bases between. CDR3 sequence: CASSPNTNYGYTF. The CDR3 DNA reads as TGTGCCAGTAGTCCCAACACTAACTATGGCTACACCTTC.

This clone appeared a few times. The chain employs TRBV25-1 and TRBJ2-7; TRBD2 matches at 9 bases. This CDR3 is built from 15 residues. Germline CDR1 MGHDK, CDR2 SYGVNS. The ends lost 3 bases at V and 0 bases at J; junction bases unmatched: 3. DNA for the CDR3: TGTGCCAGCAGTGATCCTAGCGGGGACTCCTACGAGCAGTACTTC. Amino acid sequence: CASSDPSGDSYEQYF.

The genes are TRBV25-1 and TRBJ1-5, with D possibly being TRBD1 (6 bases). V was cut by 5 bases and J by 7 bases, with 12 bases left in between. Germline V gives CDR1 MGHDK, CDR2 SYGVNS. The CDR3 consists of 13 residues. The CDR3 region is CASSHRALQPQHF. CDR3 in DNA: TGTGCCAGCAGTCACAGGGCCCTGCAGCCCCAGCATTTT.

V usage is TRBV7-8 and J usage is TRBJ2-5; D may be TRBD2 (5 bases). Germline V gene lookup returns CDR1 SGHVS and CDR2 FQNEAQ. Trimming pared 6 bases from V and 3 bases from J, leaving 11 bases between. The CDR3 length is 13 residues. CDR3 in amino acids: CASRADVKETQYF. In DNA form, the CDR3 reads TGTGCCAGCAGAGCGGACGTCAAAGAGACCCAGTACTTC.

The chain couples TRBV14 to TRBJ2-7, with D perhaps matching TRBD2 (6 bases). Germline V gene sequence: CDR1 SGHDN, CDR2 FVKESK. The CDR3 is 15 residues long. V was clipped by 4 bases and J by 0 bases, with 13 bases between them. CDR3 amino acids: CASSLSGGPSYEQYF. DNA for the CDR3: TGTGCCAGCAGCCTTTCCGGGGGACCCTCCTACGAGCAGTACTTC.